Given below is one TCR beta chain in context. Clones were read by immunoSEQ multiplex PCR, and TCRdb kept only the in-frame ones, dropping some. The profile covers roughly 30,000 clones, with around 90% appearing a single time and 0.095% to 0.12% taken by the ten largest. The data were obtained in a study of T cells after posttransplantation cyclophosphamide. The naive gate required viable CD3+CD4+ or CD3+CD8+ cells with CCR7+CD45RA+CD45RO-CD95-CD27+CD28+ phenotype. Peripheral blood was collected from the related graft donor on the marrow donation day. Sequenced material: naive CD4+ T cells sorted from blood. The TCR was taken from a man aged 30 to 39 in good health and a related stem cell transplant donor.

The CDR3 protein is CASSEPAGQETQYF. CDR3 coding DNA: TGTGCCAGCAGTGAGCCAGCGGGGCAAGAGACCCAGTACTTC. This chain links TRBV25-1 with TRBJ2-5; 7 positions match TRBD2. The V gene's germline CDR1 is MGHDK and CDR2 SYGVNS. The CDR3 extends over 14 amino acids. V lost 3 bases and J lost 2; bases outside the gene matches: 3. Using reference TRBV25-1 and TRBJ2-5 for the parts outside the CDR3, the full variable domain is EADIYQTPRYLVIGTGKKITLECSQTMGHDKMYWYQQDPGMELHLIHYSYGVNSTEKGDLSSESTVSRIRTEHFPLTLESARPSHTSQYLCASSEPAGQETQYFGPGTRLLVL.